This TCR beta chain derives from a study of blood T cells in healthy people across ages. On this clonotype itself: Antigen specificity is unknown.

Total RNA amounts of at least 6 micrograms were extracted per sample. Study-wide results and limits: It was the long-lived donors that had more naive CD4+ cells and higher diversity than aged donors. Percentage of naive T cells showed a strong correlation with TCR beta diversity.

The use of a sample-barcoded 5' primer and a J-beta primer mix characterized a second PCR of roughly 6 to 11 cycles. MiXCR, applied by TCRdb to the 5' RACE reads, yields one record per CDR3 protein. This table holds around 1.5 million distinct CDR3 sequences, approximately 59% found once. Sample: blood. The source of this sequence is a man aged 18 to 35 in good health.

Here the CDR3 DNA reads TGTGCCAGCAAGAACAGAATCGACGAGCAGTACTTC. Protein product: CASKNRIDEQYF. V is TRBV6-6 and J is TRBJ2-7; D uncertain. The germline CDR1 and CDR2 sequences are MNHNY and SVGAGI (reference sequence). With 7 bases removed from V and 5 bases from J, the gap between germline ends came to 12 bases. The CDR3 consists of 12 residues.